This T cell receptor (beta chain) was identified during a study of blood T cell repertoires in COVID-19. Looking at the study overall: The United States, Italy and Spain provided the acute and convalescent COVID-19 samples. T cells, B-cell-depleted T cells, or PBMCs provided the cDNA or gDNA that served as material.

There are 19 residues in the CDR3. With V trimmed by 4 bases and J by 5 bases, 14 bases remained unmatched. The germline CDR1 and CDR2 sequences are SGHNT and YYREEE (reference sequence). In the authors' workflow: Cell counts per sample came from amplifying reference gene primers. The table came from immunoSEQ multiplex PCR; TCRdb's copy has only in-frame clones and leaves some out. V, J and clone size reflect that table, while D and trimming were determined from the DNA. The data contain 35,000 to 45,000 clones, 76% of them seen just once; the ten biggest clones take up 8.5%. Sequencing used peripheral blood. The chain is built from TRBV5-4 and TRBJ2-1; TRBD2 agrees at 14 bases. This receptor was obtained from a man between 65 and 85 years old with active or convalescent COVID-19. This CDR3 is CASSLTRLAGGRAHNEQFF. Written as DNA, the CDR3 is TGTGCCAGCAGCCTGACCAGACTAGCGGGGGGGCGGGCCCACAATGAGCAGTTCTTC.